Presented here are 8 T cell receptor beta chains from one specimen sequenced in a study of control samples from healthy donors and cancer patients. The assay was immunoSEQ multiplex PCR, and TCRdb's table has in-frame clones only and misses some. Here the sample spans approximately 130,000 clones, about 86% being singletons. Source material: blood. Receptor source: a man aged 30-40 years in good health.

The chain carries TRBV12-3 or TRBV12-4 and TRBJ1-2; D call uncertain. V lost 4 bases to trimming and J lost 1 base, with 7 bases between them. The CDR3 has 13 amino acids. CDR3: CASSYQVNYGYTF. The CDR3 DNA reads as TGTGCCAGCAGTTATCAGGTTAACTATGGCTACACCTTC.

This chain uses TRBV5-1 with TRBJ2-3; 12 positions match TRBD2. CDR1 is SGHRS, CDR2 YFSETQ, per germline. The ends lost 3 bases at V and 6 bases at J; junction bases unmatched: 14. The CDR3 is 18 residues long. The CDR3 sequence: CASSSKGLAGSPGDTQYF. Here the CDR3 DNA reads TGCGCCAGCAGCTCTAAAGGACTAGCGGGGTCCCCAGGGGATACGCAGTATTTT.

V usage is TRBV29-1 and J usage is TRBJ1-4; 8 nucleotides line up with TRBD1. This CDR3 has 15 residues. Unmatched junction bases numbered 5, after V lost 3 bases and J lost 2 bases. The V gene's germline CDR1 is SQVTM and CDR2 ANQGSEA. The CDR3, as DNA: TGCAGCGTTGACGCAGGGGGCGGTACTAATGAAAAACTGTTTTTT. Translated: CSVDAGGGTNEKLFF.

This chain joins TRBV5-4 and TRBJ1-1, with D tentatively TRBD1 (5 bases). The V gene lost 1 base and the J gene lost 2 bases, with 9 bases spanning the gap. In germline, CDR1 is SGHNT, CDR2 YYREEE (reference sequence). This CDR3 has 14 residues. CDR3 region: CASSLQGSNTEAFF. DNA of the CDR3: TGTGCCAGCAGCTTGCAGGGTTCAAACACTGAAGCTTTCTTT.

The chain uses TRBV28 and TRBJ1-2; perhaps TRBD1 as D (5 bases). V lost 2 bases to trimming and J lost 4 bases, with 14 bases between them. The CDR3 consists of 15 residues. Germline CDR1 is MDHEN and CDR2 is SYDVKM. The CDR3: CASSLSGGEPYGYTF. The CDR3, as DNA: TGTGCCAGCAGTTTAAGCGGGGGTGAGCCCTATGGCTACACCTTC.

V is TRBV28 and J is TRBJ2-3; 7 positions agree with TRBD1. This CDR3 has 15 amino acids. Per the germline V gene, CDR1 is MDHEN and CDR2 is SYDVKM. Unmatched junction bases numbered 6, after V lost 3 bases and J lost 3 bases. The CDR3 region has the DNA TGTGCCAGCAGTTTGACAGGGTGGGTGACAGATACGCAGTATTTT. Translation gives CASSLTGWVTDTQYF.

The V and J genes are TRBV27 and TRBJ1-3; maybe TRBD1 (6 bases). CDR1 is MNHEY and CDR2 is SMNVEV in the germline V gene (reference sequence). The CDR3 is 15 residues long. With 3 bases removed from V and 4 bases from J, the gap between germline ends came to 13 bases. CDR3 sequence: CASSFGSGVGNTIYF. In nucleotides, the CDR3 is TGTGCCAGCAGTTTCGGGTCAGGGGTCGGAAACACCATATATTTT.

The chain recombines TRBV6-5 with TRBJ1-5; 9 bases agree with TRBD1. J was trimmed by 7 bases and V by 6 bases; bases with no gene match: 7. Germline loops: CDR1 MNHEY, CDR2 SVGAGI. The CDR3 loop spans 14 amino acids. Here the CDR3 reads CASRGQGKWQPQHF. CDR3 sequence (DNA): TGTGCCAGCAGAGGACAGGGGAAGTGGCAGCCCCAGCATTTT.